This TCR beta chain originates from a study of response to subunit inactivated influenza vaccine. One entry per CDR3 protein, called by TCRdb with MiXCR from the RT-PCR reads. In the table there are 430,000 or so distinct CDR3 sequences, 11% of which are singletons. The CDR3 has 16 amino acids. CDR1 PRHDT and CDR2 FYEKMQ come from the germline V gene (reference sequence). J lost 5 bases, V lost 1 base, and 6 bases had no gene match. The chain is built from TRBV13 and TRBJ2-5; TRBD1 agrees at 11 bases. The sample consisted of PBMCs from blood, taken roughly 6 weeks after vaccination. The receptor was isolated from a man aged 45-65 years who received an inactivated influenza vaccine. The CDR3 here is CASSLARTGGLETQYF. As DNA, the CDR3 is TGTGCCAGCAGCTTAGCCCGGACAGGGGGCCTCGAGACCCAGTACTTC.